Listed below are T cell receptor beta chains from one sample, sequenced in a study of cytomegalovirus exposure and HLA in healthy donors. Profiled with immunoSEQ multiplex PCR; TCRdb holds only in-frame clones, not every one. The table records 140,000 or so clones, 84% of them present only once. The specimen was PBMCs. These receptors all stem from a boy younger than 10 in good health and CMV-seronegative. The CDR3 runs from the conserved cysteine through the conserved F or W. A D gene is named only where the DNA matches it firmly. Clone size appears in some rows only: once, few, many, or a class for an expanded clone.

>-|-|TRBV4-2|TRBJ1-5
CASSQGLGLAGEADTQHF
TGTGCCAGCAGCCAAGGGCTCGGACTAGCGGGAGAGGCTGATACGCAGCATTTT
>-|-|TRBV27|TRBJ2-1
CASRRLGAGNGNEQFF
TGTGCCAGCCGCCGACTAGGAGCGGGCAATGGGAATGAGCAGTTCTTC
>once|TRBD1|TRBV14|TRBJ1-2
CASSQEGQLPRRYGYTF
TGTGCCAGCAGCCAAGAGGGACAGCTTCCGAGACGCTATGGCTACACCTTC
>-|TRBD1|TRBV6-4|TRBJ2-1
CASSEVVSGGHEQFF
TGTGCCAGCAGTGAGGTAGTGTCAGGGGGTCATGAGCAGTTCTTC
>-|-|TRBV15|TRBJ1-1
CATSRDQRFTVNTEAFF
TGTGCCACCAGCAGAGATCAGCGTTTTACCGTGAACACTGAAGCTTTCTTT
>-|TRBD2|TRBV30|TRBJ2-1
CAWSLAGNEQFF
TGTGCCTGGAGTCTAGCGGGCAATGAGCAGTTCTTC
>once|-|TRBV5-6|TRBJ2-1
CASSSQEGRSYNEQFF
TGTGCCAGCAGCTCCCAAGAGGGCAGGAGCTACAATGAGCAGTTCTTC
>-|-|TRBV18|TRBJ2-5
CASSPTAQGLVEETQYF
TGTGCCAGCTCACCCACCGCCCAGGGCTTAGTCGAGGAGACCCAGTACTTC
>-|-|TRBV19|TRBJ1-5
CASSIGGISNQPQHF
TGTGCCAGTAGTATAGGAGGCATTAGCAATCAGCCCCAGCATTTT
>-|-|TRBV7-9|TRBJ1-4
CASSLALDRHEKLFF
TGTGCCAGCAGCCTAGCGTTGGACAGACACGAAAAACTGTTTTTT
>-|-|TRBV19|TRBJ1-5
CASNRNRFNQPQHF
TGTGCCAGTAATAGGAACAGATTCAATCAGCCCCAGCATTTT
>-|-|TRBV9|TRBJ2-2
CASSVFLGSTGELFF
TGTGCCAGCAGCGTGTTTTTGGGCAGCACCGGGGAGCTGTTTTTT
>-|-|TRBV4-1|TRBJ1-1
CASSQGRAGPTEAFF
TGCGCCAGCAGCCAAGGTCGGGCAGGGCCCACTGAAGCTTTCTTT
>-|-|TRBV29-1|TRBJ2-3
CSAGRLDTDTQYF
TGCAGTGCGGGTAGGTTGGACACAGATACGCAGTATTTT
>-|TRBD1|TRBV5-1|TRBJ1-6
CASSIPTGGNSPLHF
TGCGCCAGCAGTATCCCAACAGGGGGCAATTCACCCCTCCACTTT
>-|-|TRBV12-5|TRBJ2-7
CASGLVGVGGNKSYEQYF
TGTGCTAGTGGTTTGGTCGGTGTTGGCGGGAACAAATCCTACGAGCAGTACTTC
>-|-|TRBV19|TRBJ2-7
CASSIDHSDFYEQYF
TGTGCCAGTAGTATAGACCACAGTGATTTCTACGAGCAGTACTTC
>-|TRBD1|TRBV19|TRBJ2-1
CASGDREGEQFF
TGTGCCAGTGGGGACAGGGAGGGTGAGCAGTTCTTC
>-|TRBD2|TRBV5-8|TRBJ2-4
CASSWTSGRGIQYF
TGTGCCAGCAGCTGGACTAGCGGGAGGGGAATTCAGTACTTC
>-|-|TRBV5-6|TRBJ2-5
CASSGPGYQETQYF
TGTGCCAGCAGCGGGCCGGGGTACCAAGAGACCCAGTACTTC
>-|-|TRBV5-4|TRBJ2-7
CASSPTGRTPDEQYF
TGTGCCAGCAGCCCTACGGGGAGGACCCCTGACGAGCAGTACTTC
>-|-|TRBV5-1|TRBJ2-2
CASSLISTSNTGELFF
TGCGCCAGCAGCTTGATTAGCACTTCGAACACCGGGGAGCTGTTTTTT
>-|TRBD1|TRBV7-2|TRBJ1-4
CASSLATGAREKLFF
TGTGCCAGCAGCCTAGCGACAGGGGCAAGAGAAAAACTGTTTTTT
>once|-|TRBV25-1|TRBJ2-7
CASSPRPTGRFHKQYF
TGTGCCAGCAGTCCCCGTCCCACAGGTCGGTTCCACAAGCAGTACTTC
>once|-|TRBV25-1|TRBJ2-3
CASMEVPGDTQYF
TGTGCCAGCATGGAGGTTCCTGGAGATACGCAGTATTTT
>-|-|TRBV28|TRBJ1-2
CASSLNPGAGEYGYTF
TGTGCCAGCAGTTTAAATCCAGGCGCGGGGGAATATGGCTACACCTTC
>once|TRBD1|TRBV7-3|TRBJ2-2
CASSPKPGGAGELFF
TGTGCCAGCAGCCCAAAACCAGGGGGCGCCGGGGAGCTGTTTTTT
>-|-|TRBV25-1|TRBJ2-7
CASSESRTAESSYEQYF
TGTGCCAGCAGTGAGTCCCGGACAGCGGAAAGCTCCTACGAGCAGTACTTC
>-|-|TRBV28|TRBJ2-7
CASSEWILRAGPHYEQYF
TGTGCCAGCAGTGAATGGATCCTCCGTGCGGGCCCCCACTACGAGCAGTACTTC
>-|TRBD2|TRBV28|TRBJ2-1
CASSPGLAGGLLYNEQFF
TGTGCCAGCAGCCCTGGACTAGCGGGAGGGCTTTTATACAATGAGCAGTTCTTC
>-|-|TRBV7-9|TRBJ2-3
CASSLAKRVSTDTQYF
TGTGCCAGCAGCTTAGCGAAGCGGGTTAGCACAGATACGCAGTATTTT
>-|TRBD2|TRBV2|TRBJ2-7
CASSRLAGQSSYEQYF
TGTGCCAGCAGTCGGTTAGCGGGGCAAAGCTCCTACGAGCAGTACTTC
>once|TRBD1|TRBV4-2|TRBJ2-2
CASSQEGGLLVFGELFF
TGTGCCAGCAGCCAGGAAGGGGGCCTCCTGGTATTCGGGGAGCTGTTTTTT
>-|-|TRBV7-3|TRBJ2-3
CASSFSPTSTDTQYF
TGTGCCAGCAGCTTTAGCCCAACTAGCACAGATACGCAGTATTTT
>few|-|TRBV2|TRBJ2-3
CASSELGAHSTDTQYF
TGTGCCAGCAGTGAACTGGGGGCCCATAGCACAGATACGCAGTATTTT
>-|-|TRBV30|TRBJ1-1
CAWSLGGSTGTEAFF
TGTGCCTGGAGTCTAGGGGGTTCCACCGGCACTGAAGCTTTCTTT
>once|-|TRBV5-1|TRBJ1-5
CASSLGGSNQPQHF
TGCGCCAGCAGCTTGGGCGGAAGCAATCAGCCCCAGCATTTT
>few|-|TRBV11-2|TRBJ2-7
CASSSRGEQYF
TGTGCCAGCAGCTCAAGGGGCGAGCAGTACTTC
>-|TRBD2|TRBV9|TRBJ2-2
CASSVAPRSRVSSGRGGELFF
TGTGCCAGCAGCGTAGCACCACGGTCCAGGGTCTCTAGCGGGAGGGGCGGGGAGCTGTTTTTT
>-|-|TRBV9|TRBJ2-7
CASSVAGTKGDEQYF
TGTGCCAGCAGCGTAGCCGGGACTAAGGGGGACGAGCAGTACTTC
>-|-|TRBV7-9|TRBJ2-1
CASSLDSVREQFF
TGTGCCAGCAGCTTGGACTCCGTTAGGGAGCAGTTCTTC
>-|TRBD1|TRBV18|TRBJ2-1
CASSLAGLSSRGLGQFF
TGTGCCAGCTCCCTTGCTGGACTTTCCTCGAGGGGGCTAGGACAGTTCTTC
>-|-|TRBV6-1|TRBJ2-1
CASSRVWDSNEQFF
TGTGCCAGCAGTAGGGTTTGGGACTCCAATGAGCAGTTCTTC
>-|TRBD1|TRBV7-6|TRBJ2-7
CASSLVRTGTGFSEQYF
TGTGCCAGCAGCTTAGTAAGGACCGGGACAGGGTTTTCCGAGCAGTACTTC
>-|TRBD1|TRBV6-1|TRBJ1-4
CASSDPGQGNEKLFF
TGTGCCAGCAGCGATCCGGGACAGGGTAATGAAAAACTGTTTTTT
>-|-|TRBV7-8|TRBJ2-7
CASSFRVGYEQYF
TGTGCCAGCAGCTTCCGGGTTGGCTACGAGCAGTACTTC
>-|TRBD1|TRBV6-5|TRBJ1-2
CASSRQGDGYTF
TGTGCCAGCAGCCGACAGGGAGATGGCTACACCTTC
>-|TRBD1|TRBV5-4|TRBJ2-7
CASSSTGTGIYEQYF
TGTGCCAGCAGCTCGACCGGGACAGGTATCTACGAGCAGTACTTC
>-|TRBD2|TRBV6-1|TRBJ2-1
CASSGPGGSYNEQFF
TGTGCCAGCAGTGGCCCGGGGGGCTCCTACAATGAGCAGTTCTTC
>-|TRBD1|TRBV4-3|TRBJ2-7
CASSPKLVGTGGEQYF
TGCGCCAGCAGCCCCAAGTTAGTTGGGACAGGGGGCGAGCAGTACTTC
>-|TRBD1|TRBV19|TRBJ2-3
CASSIGQGRTDTQYF
TGTGCCAGTAGTATAGGACAGGGACGCACAGATACGCAGTATTTT
>once|-|TRBV11-3|TRBJ1-2
CASSLGGRGYTF
TGTGCCAGCAGCTTGGGAGGACGGGGCTACACCTTC
>-|TRBD1|TRBV6-1|TRBJ1-5
CASSEGTGQGNQPQHF
TGTGCCAGCAGTGAGGGGACAGGGCAGGGCAATCAGCCCCAGCATTTT
>-|TRBD1|TRBV6-5|TRBJ2-5
CASRRTGEETQYF
TGTGCCAGCAGGAGGACAGGGGAAGAGACCCAGTACTTC
>-|-|TRBV9|TRBJ2-3
CASSVARAKNTQYF
TGTGCCAGCAGCGTAGCCAGGGCCAAAAATACGCAGTATTTT
>-|-|TRBV25-1|TRBJ1-4
CASSVRQETNEKLFF
TGTGCCAGCAGTGTCCGACAGGAAACTAATGAAAAACTGTTTTTT
>-|-|TRBV6-5|TRBJ2-7
CASSYGRTHYEQYF
TGTGCCAGCAGTTACGGGAGGACCCACTACGAGCAGTACTTC
>-|TRBD2|TRBV5-5|TRBJ2-1
CASSFLSLLLAGAPYNEQFF
TGTGCCAGCAGCTTTCTCAGCCTACTACTAGCGGGGGCCCCTTACAATGAGCAGTTCTTC
>few|-|TRBV27|TRBJ2-3
CASSLVVTDTQYF
TGTGCCAGCAGCCTGGTAGTCACAGATACGCAGTATTTT